This T cell receptor (beta chain) came from a study of shared clonotypes between healthy human individuals. TCRdb keeps only in-frame clones here, not all; method: immunoSEQ multiplex PCR. Of more than 2 million clones listed, 95% are singletons. Germline-derived CDR1 and CDR2 are WNHNN and SYGVQD (reference sequence). Trimming shortened V by 3 bases and J by 0 bases, and 11 bases separated the two germline ends. The CDR3 loop spans 16 amino acids. The sample taken for sequencing was naive CD4+ T cells sorted from blood. Subset here: CD45RA+ positively selected. The clonotype originates from a man younger than 30 in good health. The J gene is TRBJ2-2, the V gene TRBV10-1; tentatively, D is TRBD2 (5 bases). For the CDR3, the DNA is TGCGCCAGCAGTGATTTAGCGAGCTCGAACACCGGGGAGCTGTTTTTT. This encodes CASSDLASSNTGELFF.